The clone carrying this T cell receptor (beta chain) was seen once. The data derive from a study of blood T cell repertoires in COVID-19. Overall study: Samples representing acute and convalescent COVID-19 were sourced from the United States, Italy and Spain. PBMCs, B-cell-depleted T cells, or T cells provided the cDNA or gDNA that made up the material.

CDR1 SGHKS and CDR2 YYEKEE come from the germline V gene (reference sequence). The CDR3 has 13 amino acids. Trimming pared 1 base from V and 7 bases from J, leaving 11 bases between. Original data processing: Researchers report that nucleated cell counts were estimated from reference gene primer amplification. Clones were read by immunoSEQ multiplex PCR, and TCRdb kept only the in-frame ones, dropping some. V, J and clone size reflect that table, while D and trimming were determined from the DNA. The sample contains about 55,000 clones, around nine tenths of which appear only once. The V call is TRBV5-5, the J call TRBJ1-2; no definite D call. Sequenced: peripheral blood. The TCR sequence derives from a man aged 55 to 70 with active COVID-19. The CDR3 protein is CASSLNYDFGYTF. The DNA of the CDR3 is TGTGCCAGCAGCTTGAATTACGACTTTGGCTACACCTTC.